The entry below describes one T cell receptor beta chain. The data stem from a study of blood T cell repertoires in COVID-19. About the research overall: PBMCs, B-cell-depleted T cells, or T cells provided the cDNA or gDNA that made up the material.

In the authors' methods: Reference gene primer amplification in the assay estimated nucleated cell counts. Clones were read by immunoSEQ multiplex PCR, and TCRdb kept only the in-frame ones, dropping some. V and J calls and clone size follow that table, whereas D and trimming were derived from the DNA. Seen here are 150,000 to 180,000 clones, around 83% observed once, and the top ten hold over 10%. V was cut by 3 bases and J by 9 bases, with 15 bases left in between. The CDR3 totals 14 residues. Per germline, CDR1 WNHNN and CDR2 SYGVQD (reference sequence). J is TRBJ1-5 and V is TRBV10-1, with no clear D. This receptor was obtained from a woman aged 55-70 years with COVID-19, enrolled during active disease. Sequencing used peripheral blood. The CDR3 DNA sequence: TGCGCCAGCAGTGAAGAGCCATCCCATGGGCCCCAGCATTTT. Translated: CASSEEPSHGPQHF.